These 27 T cell receptor beta chains were sequenced from one sample in a study of blood T cell repertoires in COVID-19. TCRdb's copy holds only in-frame clones and misses some; the assay was immunoSEQ multiplex PCR. The sample has 24,000 or so clones; 88% are singletons. Sequencing used peripheral blood. These receptors originate from a man between 65 and 79 years old in a cohort sampled during active COVID-19.

The chain has TRBV5-1 and TRBJ2-1; 14 positions match TRBD2. Germline values: CDR1 SGHRS, CDR2 YFSETQ. The J segment lost 10 bases and the V segment lost 4 bases, leaving 13 bases of the junction unmatched. The CDR3 is made up of 17 amino acids. The CDR3, as DNA: TGCGCCAGCAGCCCACACGCGGGACTAGCGGGAGAAGGGGAGCAGTTCTTC. Translated: CASSPHAGLAGEGEQFF.

The chain carries TRBV6-5 and TRBJ2-7; 7 nucleotides align to TRBD1. Germline CDR1 MNHEY, CDR2 SVGAGI. The V gene end was trimmed by 6 bases and the J gene end by 3 bases; junction bases not matched to a gene: 8. The CDR3 contains 14 residues. The CDR3 nucleotides read TGTGCCAGCAGATTGAGCCGGGACAGCTACGAGCAGTACTTC. Protein product: CASRLSRDSYEQYF.

The V call is TRBV7-6, the J call TRBJ2-3; perhaps TRBD2 as D (5 bases). Deletions cut 3 bases from V and 4 bases from J, with 11 bases between. This CDR3 has 14 residues. Germline V lookup: CDR1 SGHVS, CDR2 FNYEAQ. The CDR3 nucleotides are TGTGCCAGCAGCTTTGAGGGAGTACCAGATACGCAGTATTTT. It yields the protein CASSFEGVPDTQYF. Variable domain in full (rest from reference TRBV7-6 and TRBJ2-3): GAGVSQSPRYKVTKRGQDVALRCDPISGHVSLYWYRQALGQGPEFLTYFNYEAQQDKSGLPNDRFSAERPEGSISTLTIQRTEQRDSAMYRCASSFEGVPDTQYFGPGTRLTVL.

DNA of the CDR3: TGCGCCAGCAGCTTTTGGGGGAGGAATTACAATGAGCAGTTCTTC. This codes for CASSFWGRNYNEQFF. The V call is TRBV5-1, the J call TRBJ2-1; D is possibly TRBD2 (6 bases). V gave up 2 bases and J gave up 4 bases, with 13 bases separating them. The CDR3 is made up of 15 amino acids. The germline V gene encodes CDR1 SGHRS and CDR2 YFSETQ.

This clone was observed a single time. The chain employs TRBV29-1 and TRBJ1-1; unclear D gene. The germline V gene encodes CDR1 SQVTM and CDR2 ANQGSEA. V dropped 2 bases and J dropped 0 bases, with 7 bases sitting between them. This CDR3 region has 13 residues. CDR3 in amino acids: CSVERQMNTEAFF. The CDR3 DNA is TGCAGCGTTGAACGTCAGATGAACACTGAAGCTTTCTTT.

The V and J genes are TRBV7-2 and TRBJ1-5; D call uncertain. V was cut by 1 base and J by 3 bases, with 4 bases left in between. The length of the CDR3 is 13 residues. Per germline, CDR1 SGHTA and CDR2 FQGNSA. In DNA, the CDR3 is TGTGCCAGCAGCTTAGGTCTCAATCAGCCCCAGCATTTT. It is translated as CASSLGLNQPQHF.

V is TRBV4-2 and J is TRBJ2-1, with 12 bases matching TRBD2. The J segment lost 1 base and the V segment lost 0 bases, leaving 4 bases of the junction unmatched. CDR3 size: 18 residues. In germline, CDR1 is LGHNA, CDR2 YNFKEQ. The DNA of the CDR3 is TGTGCCAGCAGCCAAGATCCTAGCGGGAGGGGTTCCTACAATGAGCAGTTCTTC. It specifies CASSQDPSGRGSYNEQFF.

In regard to this clone: A junction end diverges from the germline sequence, so it may reflect a read error. This rearrangement joins TRBV11-2 to TRBJ2-6; D remains ambiguous. This CDR3 is built from 15 residues. Germline CDR1 SGHAT, CDR2 FQNNGV. The CDR3 protein is CASRSIRSRANVLTF. Here the CDR3 DNA reads TGTGCCAGCAGATCCATCCGCTCTAGGGCCAACGTCCTGACTTTC.

The gene calls are TRBV7-2 and TRBJ2-7; D might be TRBD1 (5 bases). The CDR3 runs 14 residues. Looked up from germline, CDR1 is SGHTA and CDR2 is FQGNSA. V was cut by 5 bases and J by 2 bases, with 13 bases left in between. The CDR3 spells CASSPLTVTYEQYF. The CDR3 region has the DNA TGTGCCAGCAGCCCCCTGACAGTAACCTACGAGCAGTACTTC.

The chain links TRBV10-3 to TRBJ1-5; tentative D call: TRBD1 (6 bases). Germline CDR1 is ENHRY and CDR2 is SYGVKD. The CDR3 runs 15 residues. Trimming left V 0 bases short and J 3 bases short, with 9 bases between. CDR3 nucleotide sequence: TGTGCCATCAGTGAGTCGAACAGGGTCAATCAGCCCCAGCATTTT. Its translation: CAISESNRVNQPQHF.

V gene TRBV12-3 or TRBV12-4 combines with J gene TRBJ2-5; a weak D match, TRBD1 (5 bases). Trimming stripped 5 bases from V and 5 bases from J, with 12 bases between. The CDR3 length is 13 residues. This CDR3 reads CASSNSGYETQYF. In DNA form, the CDR3 reads TGTGCCAGCAGTAATTCAGGGTACGAGACCCAGTACTTC.

The V gene is TRBV28, the J gene TRBJ2-2, with D possibly being TRBD2 (7 bases). The CDR3 spans 17 residues. V lost 8 bases to trimming and J lost 2 bases, with 21 bases between them. CDR1 MDHEN and CDR2 SYDVKM come from the germline V gene. The CDR3 loop is CASRRSGGRRNTGELFF. The CDR3 region has the DNA TGTGCCAGCCGAAGATCCGGGGGGCGGCGAAACACCGGGGAGCTGTTTTTT.

V and J are TRBV6-6 and TRBJ2-2; 8 nucleotides align to TRBD1. The CDR3 length is 15 residues. Trimming took 6 bases from V and 2 from J; bases not matched to a gene: 5. Germline values: CDR1 MNHNY, CDR2 SVGAGI (reference sequence). The CDR3 coding sequence is TGTGCCAGCAGACAAGACAGGGGTAACACCGGGGAGCTGTTTTTT. Translating it yields CASRQDRGNTGELFF.

The rearrangement uses TRBV19 and TRBJ2-7; possibly TRBD2 for D (5 bases). Per germline, CDR1 LNHDA and CDR2 SQIVND (reference sequence). The V gene lost 6 bases and the J gene lost 2 bases, with 5 bases spanning the gap. The CDR3 has 11 amino acids. For the CDR3, the DNA is TGTGCCAGTAGAGCGGCCTACGAGCAGTACTTC. It yields the protein CASRAAYEQYF.

The chain recombines TRBV6-2 or TRBV6-3 with TRBJ2-1; D is possibly TRBD1 (6 bases). V lost 6 bases, J lost 4 bases, and 13 bases lay in between. CDR1 and CDR2 from the germline V gene are MNHEY and SVGEGT. The CDR3 contains 14 residues. In DNA, the CDR3 is TGTGCCAGCAGCGAAGGGGGAAGTTACAATGAGCAGTTCTTC. Amino acids: CASSEGGSYNEQFF.

The chain recombines TRBV9 with TRBJ2-1; TRBD1 aligns across 7 bases. Trimming cost V 5 bases and J 4 bases; bases outside gene matches: 15. The germline CDR1 and CDR2 sequences are SGDLS and YYNGEE. The length of the CDR3 is 17 residues. The CDR3 region has the DNA TGTGCCAGCAGACCCCTACTAGGGCAGGGGGTTTACAATGAGCAGTTCTTC. It is translated as CASRPLLGQGVYNEQFF. Complete variable domain (other parts from reference TRBV9 and TRBJ2-1): DSGVTQTPKHLITATGQRVTLRCSPRSGDLSVYWYQQSLDQGLQFLIQYYNGEERAKGNILERFSAQQFPDLHSELNLSSLELGDSALYFCASRPLLGQGVYNEQFFGPGTRLTVL.

The chain combines TRBV10-3 with TRBJ2-7; TRBD2 aligns across 11 bases. The CDR3 spans 17 residues. Trimming took 0 bases from V and 0 from J; bases not matched to a gene: 4. Germline assignment: CDR1 ENHRY and CDR2 SYGVKD. This CDR3 is CAISESASGRSSYEQYF. In DNA, the CDR3 is TGTGCCATCAGTGAGTCGGCTAGCGGGAGGAGCTCCTACGAGCAGTACTTC.

The chain carries TRBV9 and TRBJ1-4; D perhaps matches TRBD1 (6 bases). Germline CDR1 SGDLS, CDR2 YYNGEE. V lost 4 bases and J 5 bases, leaving 15 bases between the germline ends. There are 15 residues in the CDR3. CDR3 in DNA: TGTGCCAGCAGCCCCTGGACAAGGGGGAATGAAAAACTGTTTTTT. Amino acids: CASSPWTRGNEKLFF.

This clone was picked up one time. V usage is TRBV30 and J usage is TRBJ2-5; the match to TRBD1 covers 10 bases. V lost 1 base, J lost 6 bases, and 8 bases stayed unmatched. The germline CDR1 and CDR2 sequences are GTSNPN and SVGIG (reference sequence). The CDR3 sequence is 15 residues long. The CDR3: CAWSASGTGAKTQYF. In DNA form, the CDR3 reads TGTGCCTGGAGTGCTTCCGGGACAGGGGCGAAGACCCAGTACTTC. The variable domain in full, completed from reference TRBV30 and TRBJ2-5, reads SQTIHQWPATLVQPVGSPLSLECTVEGTSNPNLYWYRQAAGRGLQLLFYSVGIGQISSEVPQNLSASRPQDRQFILSSKKLLLSDSGFYLCAWSASGTGAKTQYFGPGTRLLVL.

The chain uses TRBV7-3 and TRBJ2-1, with D maybe TRBD1 (5 bases). CDR3 length: 15 residues. Trimming pared 2 bases from V and 3 bases from J, leaving 11 bases between. Germline CDR1 reads SGHTA; CDR2 reads FQGTGA. CDR3 sequence (DNA): TGTGCCAGCAGCTTAGGGGCCTCACTCTACAATGAGCAGTTCTTC. It encodes CASSLGASLYNEQFF.

This chain connects TRBV28 to TRBJ1-2; D is perhaps TRBD1 (6 bases). Deletions cut 6 bases from V and 7 bases from J, with 9 bases between. CDR1 and CDR2 (germline): MDHEN, SYDVKM. This CDR3 is 11 amino acids long. This CDR3 is CASRNRAGYTF. CDR3 DNA: TGTGCCAGCAGAAACAGGGCTGGCTACACCTTC.

The chain is built from TRBV7-6 and TRBJ2-1; 7 positions match TRBD1. This CDR3 has 15 residues. CDR1 SGHVS and CDR2 FNYEAQ come from the germline V gene. J lost 5 bases, V lost 5 bases, and 9 bases had no gene match. CDR3 protein: CASSPGQLFDNEQFF. In nucleotides, the CDR3 is TGTGCCAGCAGCCCGGGACAGCTTTTCGACAATGAGCAGTTCTTC.

The CDR3 sequence: CASSYDRAKAQETQYF. The CDR3 nucleotides read TGTGCCAGCAGTTATGACAGGGCTAAGGCGCAAGAGACCCAGTACTTC. The chain couples TRBV2 to TRBJ2-5; TRBD1 agrees at 7 bases. Germline V gene data show CDR1 as SNHLY and CDR2 as FYNNEI. CDR3 length equals 16 residues. The V segment lost 5 bases and the J segment 2 bases; nucleotides outside the gene matches: 11.

Of note for this clone: The junction differs from germline at one of its ends, possibly a read error. The genes are TRBV30 and TRBJ2-7, with TRBD1 identical over 7 bases. There are 10 residues in the CDR3. CDR1 and CDR2 from the germline V gene are GTSNPN and SVGIG (reference sequence). Here the CDR3 DNA reads TGTGCCTGGAATATAGGGACAGTTGCGTTC. It translates to CAWNIGTVAF.

This clone appeared a single time. The chain has TRBV6-2 or TRBV6-3 and TRBJ2-7; D not certain. Germline assignment: CDR1 MNHEY and CDR2 SVGEGT. The V end lost 4 bases, the J end lost 8 bases, and 9 bases lay between the germline ends. CDR3 length: 11 residues. CDR3: CASSSPLQQYF. The DNA for the CDR3 is TGTGCCAGCAGTTCCCCGCTACAGCAGTACTTC.

This clone is termed hyperexpanded. The gene calls are TRBV28 and TRBJ2-7; weak D call: TRBD2 (5 bases). Germline V lookup: CDR1 MDHEN, CDR2 SYDVKM. The CDR3 totals 11 residues. V was trimmed by 5 bases and J by 4 bases, leaving 6 bases between them. As DNA, the CDR3 is TGTGCCAGCAGTCGGACTTACGAGCAGTACTTC. Amino acids: CASSRTYEQYF.

The gene calls are TRBV5-5 and TRBJ2-3; TRBD1 is a possible D gene (6 bases). The V gene's germline CDR1 is SGHKS and CDR2 YYEKEE (reference sequence). The CDR3 contains 15 residues. The V gene lost 5 bases and the J gene lost 0 bases, with 13 bases spanning the gap. CDR3 in amino acids: CASRHRQASTDTQYF. For the CDR3, the DNA is TGTGCCAGCAGGCATCGACAGGCTAGCACAGATACGCAGTATTTT.